The present T cell receptor (beta chain) was sequenced within a study of metastatic and nonmetastatic thyroid tumors. Patients were all untreated before their thyroid surgery. Notes on the study in general: In both blood and tumor samples, TCR beta diversity was reported significantly higher for malignant than benign nodules.

As processed by the authors: A distant-metastasis classifier for papillary thyroid cancer was built using CDR3 differences across clinicopathological groups. TCRdb ran MiXCR on the PCR reads. The V and J calls here are based on TCRdb, not the publication. The sample lists roughly 90,000 clones, just under 15% occurring once. This clone was recorded at least ten times. The target antigen is unknown. Germline V gives CDR1 SGHVS, CDR2 FNYEAQ. Trimming took off 2 bases at V and 7 bases at J, with 24 bases between the two ends. The CDR3 spans 18 residues. The chain uses TRBV7-6 and TRBJ2-1; D possibly corresponds to TRBD1 (5 bases). The sequence was obtained from a female donor with papillary thyroid cancer or a benign thyroid nodule (not recorded which). Some clones in this sample may be carry-over from other donors' samples. The sequenced sample was blood. The CDR3 sequence is CASSLWGFLAVGVNEQFF. DNA for the CDR3: TGTGCCAGCAGCTTATGGGGCTTCTTGGCTGTGGGCGTTAATGAGCAGTTCTTC.